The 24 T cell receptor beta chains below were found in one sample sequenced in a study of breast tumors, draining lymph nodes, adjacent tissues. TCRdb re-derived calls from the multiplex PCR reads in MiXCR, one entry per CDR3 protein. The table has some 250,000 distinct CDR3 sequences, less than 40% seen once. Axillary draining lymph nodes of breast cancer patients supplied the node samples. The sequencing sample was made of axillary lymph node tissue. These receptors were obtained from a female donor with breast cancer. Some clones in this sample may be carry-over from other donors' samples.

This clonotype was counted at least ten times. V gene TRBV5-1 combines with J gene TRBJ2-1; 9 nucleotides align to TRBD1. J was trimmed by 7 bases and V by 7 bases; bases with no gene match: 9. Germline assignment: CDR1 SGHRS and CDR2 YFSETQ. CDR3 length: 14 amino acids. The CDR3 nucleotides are TGCGCCAGCGGCCGGGACAGGGATTGGAATGAGCAGTTCTTC. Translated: CASGRDRDWNEQFF.

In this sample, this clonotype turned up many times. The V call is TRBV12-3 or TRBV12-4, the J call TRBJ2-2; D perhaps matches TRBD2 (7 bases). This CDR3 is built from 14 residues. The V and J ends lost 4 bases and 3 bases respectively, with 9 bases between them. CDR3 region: CASSYGGHTGELFF. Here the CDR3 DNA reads TGTGCCAGCAGTTACGGGGGGCACACCGGGGAGCTGTTTTTT.

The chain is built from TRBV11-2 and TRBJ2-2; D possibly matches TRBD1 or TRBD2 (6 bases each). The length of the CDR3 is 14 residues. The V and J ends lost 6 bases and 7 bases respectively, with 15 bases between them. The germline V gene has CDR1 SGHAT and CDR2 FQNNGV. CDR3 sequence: CASRYGGADGELFF. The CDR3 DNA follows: TGTGCCAGCAGATACGGGGGCGCTGACGGGGAGCTGTTTTTT.

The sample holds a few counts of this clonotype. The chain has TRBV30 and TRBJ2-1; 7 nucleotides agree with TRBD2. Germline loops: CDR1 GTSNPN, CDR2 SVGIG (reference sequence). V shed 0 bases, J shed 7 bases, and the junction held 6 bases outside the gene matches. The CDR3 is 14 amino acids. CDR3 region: CAWSVKRDGNEQFF. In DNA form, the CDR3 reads TGTGCCTGGAGTGTCAAGCGGGATGGGAATGAGCAGTTCTTC.

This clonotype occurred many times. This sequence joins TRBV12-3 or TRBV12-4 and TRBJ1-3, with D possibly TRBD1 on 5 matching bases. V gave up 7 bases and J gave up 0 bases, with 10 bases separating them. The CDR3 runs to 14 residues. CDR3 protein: CASTRGSSGNTIYF. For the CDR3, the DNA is TGTGCCAGCACCCGGGGGAGCTCTGGAAACACCATATATTTT.

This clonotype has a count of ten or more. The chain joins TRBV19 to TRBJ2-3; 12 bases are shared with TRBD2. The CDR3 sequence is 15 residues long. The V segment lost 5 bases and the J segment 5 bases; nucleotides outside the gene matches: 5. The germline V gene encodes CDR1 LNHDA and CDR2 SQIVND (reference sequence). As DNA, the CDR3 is TGTGCCAGTAGTCCACTAGCGGGAGGAGGAGATACGCAGTATTTT. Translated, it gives CASSPLAGGGDTQYF.

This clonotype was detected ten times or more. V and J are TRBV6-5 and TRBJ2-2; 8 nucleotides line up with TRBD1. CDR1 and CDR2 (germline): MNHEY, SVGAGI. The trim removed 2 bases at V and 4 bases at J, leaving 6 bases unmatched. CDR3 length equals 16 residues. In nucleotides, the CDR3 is TGTGCCAGCAGTTACGATTGGACAGGGATCACCGGGGAGCTGTTTTTT. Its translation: CASSYDWTGITGELFF.

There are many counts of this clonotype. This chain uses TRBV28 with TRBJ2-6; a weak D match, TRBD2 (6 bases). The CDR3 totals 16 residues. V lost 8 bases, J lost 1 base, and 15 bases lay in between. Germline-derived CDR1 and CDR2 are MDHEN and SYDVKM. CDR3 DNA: TGTGCCAGCGGGCCGTTCAGCGGGTCTGGGGCCAACGTCCTGACTTTC. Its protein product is CASGPFSGSGANVLTF.

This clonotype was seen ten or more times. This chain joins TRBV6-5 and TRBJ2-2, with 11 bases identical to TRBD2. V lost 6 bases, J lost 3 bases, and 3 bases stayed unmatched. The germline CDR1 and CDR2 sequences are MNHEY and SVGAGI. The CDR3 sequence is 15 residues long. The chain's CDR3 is CASRKLAGDTGELFF. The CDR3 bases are TGTGCCAGCAGGAAACTAGCGGGAGACACCGGGGAGCTGTTTTTT.

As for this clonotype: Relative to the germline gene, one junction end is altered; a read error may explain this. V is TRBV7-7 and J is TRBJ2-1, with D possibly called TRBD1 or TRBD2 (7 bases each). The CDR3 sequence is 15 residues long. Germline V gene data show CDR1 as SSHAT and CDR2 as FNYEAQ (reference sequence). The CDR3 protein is CASSLGRGGYNEQLF. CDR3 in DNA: TGTGCTAGCAGCTTAGGCAGGGGGGGTTACAATGAGCAGCTCTTC.

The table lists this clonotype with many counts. The CDR3 protein is CASSLAGGPEETQYF. The CDR3 DNA reads TGTGCCAGCAGCCTAGCGGGGGGGCCCGAGGAGACCCAGTACTTC. The gene calls are TRBV7-3 and TRBJ2-5; 12 bases fit TRBD2. The length of the CDR3 is 15 residues. Germline lookup yields CDR1 SGHTA and CDR2 FQGTGA. Trimming took 5 bases from V and 5 from J; bases not matched to a gene: 6.

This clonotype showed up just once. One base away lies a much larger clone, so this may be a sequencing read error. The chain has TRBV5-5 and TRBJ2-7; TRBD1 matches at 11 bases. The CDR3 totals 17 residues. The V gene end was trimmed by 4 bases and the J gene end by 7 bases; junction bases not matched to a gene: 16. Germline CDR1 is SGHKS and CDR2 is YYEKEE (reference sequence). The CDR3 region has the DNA TGTGCCAGCAGCCCTACACCGACTGGACAGGGGGCGCGGGAGCAGTACTTC. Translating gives CASSPTPTGQGAREQYF.

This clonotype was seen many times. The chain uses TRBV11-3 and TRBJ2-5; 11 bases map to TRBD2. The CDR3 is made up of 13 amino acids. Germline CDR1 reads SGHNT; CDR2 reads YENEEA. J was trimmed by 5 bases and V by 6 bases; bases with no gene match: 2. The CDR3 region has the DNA TGTGCCAGCAGGACTAGCGGGAAGGAGACCCAGTACTTC. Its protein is CASRTSGKETQYF.

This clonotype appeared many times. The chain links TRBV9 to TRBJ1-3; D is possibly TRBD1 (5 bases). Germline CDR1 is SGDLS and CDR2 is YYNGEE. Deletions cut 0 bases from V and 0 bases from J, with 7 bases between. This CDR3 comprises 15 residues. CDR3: CASSVGGNSGNTIYF. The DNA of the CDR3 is TGTGCCAGCAGCGTAGGGGGCAACTCTGGAAACACCATATATTTT.

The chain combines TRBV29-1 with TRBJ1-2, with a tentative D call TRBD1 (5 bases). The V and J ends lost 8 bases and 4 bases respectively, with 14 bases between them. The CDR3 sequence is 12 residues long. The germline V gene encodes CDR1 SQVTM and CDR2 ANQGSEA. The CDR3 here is CSLVAGSYGYTF. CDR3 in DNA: TGCAGCTTAGTGGCAGGGAGCTATGGCTACACCTTC.

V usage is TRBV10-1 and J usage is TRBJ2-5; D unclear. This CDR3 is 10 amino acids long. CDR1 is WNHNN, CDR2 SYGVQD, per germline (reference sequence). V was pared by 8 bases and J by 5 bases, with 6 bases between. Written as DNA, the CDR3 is TGCGCCAGCCTGGGGGAGACCCAGTACTTC. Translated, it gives CASLGETQYF.

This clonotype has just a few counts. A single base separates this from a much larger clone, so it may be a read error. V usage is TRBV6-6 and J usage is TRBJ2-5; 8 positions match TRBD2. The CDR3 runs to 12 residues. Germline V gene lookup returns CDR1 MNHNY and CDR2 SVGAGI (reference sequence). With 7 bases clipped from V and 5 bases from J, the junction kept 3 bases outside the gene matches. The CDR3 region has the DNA TGTGCCAGCACGCCGGGAGGGGAGACCCAGTACTTC. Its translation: CASTPGGETQYF.

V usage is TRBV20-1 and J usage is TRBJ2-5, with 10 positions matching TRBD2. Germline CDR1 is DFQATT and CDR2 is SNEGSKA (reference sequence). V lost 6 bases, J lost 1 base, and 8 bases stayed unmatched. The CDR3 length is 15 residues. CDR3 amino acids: CSARKPSGGQETQYF. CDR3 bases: TGCAGTGCCCGCAAGCCTAGCGGGGGCCAAGAGACCCAGTACTTC.

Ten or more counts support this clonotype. The CDR3 reads CASRGQGIYNSPLHF. The CDR3 DNA sequence: TGTGCCAGCAGAGGACAGGGTATCTATAATTCACCCCTCCACTTT. The chain is built from TRBV5-8 and TRBJ1-6; the match to TRBD1 covers 8 bases. The CDR3 is 15 amino acids. Germline assignment: CDR1 SGHTS and CDR2 YDEGEE. V gave up 5 bases and J gave up 3 bases; unmatched junction bases: 4.

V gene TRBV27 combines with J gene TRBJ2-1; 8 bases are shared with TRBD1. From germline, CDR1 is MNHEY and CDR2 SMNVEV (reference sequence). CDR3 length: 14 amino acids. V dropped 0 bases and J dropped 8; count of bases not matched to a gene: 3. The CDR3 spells CASSLSAGGHEQFF. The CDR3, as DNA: TGTGCCAGCAGTTTATCTGCAGGGGGCCATGAGCAGTTCTTC.

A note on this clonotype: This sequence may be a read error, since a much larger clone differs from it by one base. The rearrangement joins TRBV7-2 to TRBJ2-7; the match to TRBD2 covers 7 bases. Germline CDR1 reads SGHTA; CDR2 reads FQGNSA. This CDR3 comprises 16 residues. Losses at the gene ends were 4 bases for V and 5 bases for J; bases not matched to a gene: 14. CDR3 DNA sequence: TGTGCCAGCAGCTCACTGGGGTCGGGAGGTGGCCACGAGCAGTACTTC. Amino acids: CASSSLGSGGGHEQYF.

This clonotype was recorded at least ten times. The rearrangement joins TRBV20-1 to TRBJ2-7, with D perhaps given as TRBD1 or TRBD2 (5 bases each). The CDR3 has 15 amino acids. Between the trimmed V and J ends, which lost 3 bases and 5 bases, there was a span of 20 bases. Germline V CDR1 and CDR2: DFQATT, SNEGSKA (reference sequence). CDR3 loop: CSARGDRGRKNEQYF. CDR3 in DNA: TGCAGTGCTAGGGGGGACCGCGGCCGTAAGAACGAGCAGTACTTC.

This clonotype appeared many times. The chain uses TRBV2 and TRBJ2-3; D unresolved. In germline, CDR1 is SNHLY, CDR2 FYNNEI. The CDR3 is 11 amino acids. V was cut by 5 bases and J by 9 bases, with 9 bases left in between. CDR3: CASSNRITQYF. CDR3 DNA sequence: TGTGCCAGCAGTAATAGAATAACGCAGTATTTT. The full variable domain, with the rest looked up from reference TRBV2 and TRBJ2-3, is EPEVTQTPSHQVTQMGQEVILRCVPISNHLYFYWYRQILGQKVEFLVSFYNNEISEKSEIFDDQFSVERPDGSNFTLKIRSTKLEDSAMYFCASSNRITQYFGPGTRLTVL.

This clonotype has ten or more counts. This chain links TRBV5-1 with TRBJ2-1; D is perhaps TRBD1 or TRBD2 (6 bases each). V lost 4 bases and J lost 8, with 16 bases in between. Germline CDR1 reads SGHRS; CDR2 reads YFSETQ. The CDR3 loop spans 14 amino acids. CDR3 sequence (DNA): TGCGCCAGCAGCCCCCGATCCGGGGGCGATGAGCAGTTCTTC. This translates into CASSPRSGGDEQFF.